This T cell receptor beta chain was identified during a study of cytomegalovirus exposure and HLA in healthy donors. Profiled with immunoSEQ multiplex PCR; TCRdb holds only in-frame clones, not every one. The sample holds roughly 270,000 clones, 70% to 90% seen once. This sequence was found in a woman between 18 and 29 years old in good health and CMV-seronegative. Material: PBMCs.

CDR3 coding DNA: TGTGCCATCAAAGGGACTTTCGATGATACGCAGTATTTT. Translation gives CAIKGTFDDTQYF. The rearrangement links TRBV25-1 to TRBJ2-3, with D perhaps TRBD2 (6 bases). Germline loops: CDR1 MGHDK, CDR2 SYGVNS. V was clipped by 10 bases and J by 6 bases, with 17 bases between them. This CDR3 contains 13 residues.